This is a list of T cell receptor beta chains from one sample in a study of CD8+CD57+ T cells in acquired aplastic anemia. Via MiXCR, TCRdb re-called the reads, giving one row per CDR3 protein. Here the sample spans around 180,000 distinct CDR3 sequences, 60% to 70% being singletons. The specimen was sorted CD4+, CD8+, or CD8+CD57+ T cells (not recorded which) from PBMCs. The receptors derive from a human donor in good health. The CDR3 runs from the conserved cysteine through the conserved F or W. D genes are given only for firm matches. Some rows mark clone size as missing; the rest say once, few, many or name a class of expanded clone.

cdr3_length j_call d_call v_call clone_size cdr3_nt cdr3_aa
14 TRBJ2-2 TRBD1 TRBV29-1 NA TGCAGCGTTGGTACAGGGGGAGACACCGGGGAGCTGTTTTTT CSVGTGGDTGELFF
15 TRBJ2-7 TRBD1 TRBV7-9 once TGTGCCAGCAGCCGAGGCGGACAGGGAGACTACGAGCAGTACTTC CASSRGGQGDYEQYF
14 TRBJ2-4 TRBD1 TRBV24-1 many TGTGCCACCAGTGGGTGGGACAGGGAAAACATTCAGTACTTC CATSGWDRENIQYF
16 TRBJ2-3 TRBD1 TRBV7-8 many TGTGCCAGCAGAACCGGGACAGAGCGTTTCGCAGATACGCAGTATTTT CASRTGTERFADTQYF
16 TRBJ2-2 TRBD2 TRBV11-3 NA TGTGCCAGCTTACCGGGACTAGCGGAAACCACCGGGGAGCTGTTTTTT CASLPGLAETTGELFF
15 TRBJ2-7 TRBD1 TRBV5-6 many TGTGCCAGCAGCTTGCCGGGACAGGGGCACTACGAGCAGTACTTC CASSLPGQGHYEQYF
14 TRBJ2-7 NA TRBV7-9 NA TGTGCCAGCAGCTCGACGGACGGAAACTACGAGCAGTACTTC CASSSTDGNYEQYF
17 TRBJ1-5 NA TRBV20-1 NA TGCAGTGCTAGAGATTGTTTGGGTCCTCTTAGCAATCAGCCCCAGCATTTT CSARDCLGPLSNQPQHF
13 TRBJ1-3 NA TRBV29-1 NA TGCAGCGTTGTCAAAGCGGCAGGAAACACCATATATTTT CSVVKAAGNTIYF
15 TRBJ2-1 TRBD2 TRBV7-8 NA TGTGCCAGCAGCTCCATAGCGGGAGGCTACAATGAGCAGTTCTTC CASSSIAGGYNEQFF
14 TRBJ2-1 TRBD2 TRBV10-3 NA TGTGCCATCAGTGGTCCAAGGACTAGCGATGAGCAGTTCTTC CAISGPRTSDEQFF
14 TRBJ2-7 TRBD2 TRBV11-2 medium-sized TGTGCCAGCAGCTCCGTAGCGGGAGGACATGAGCAGTACTTC CASSSVAGGHEQYF
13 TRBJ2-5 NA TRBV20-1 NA TGCAGTGCTAGGGTCACGGGTCACGAGACCCAGTACTTC CSARVTGHETQYF
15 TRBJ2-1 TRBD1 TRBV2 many TGTGCCAGCAGTGAAGCCCGCAGGGGGCAGGGCGAGCAGTTCTTC CASSEARRGQGEQFF
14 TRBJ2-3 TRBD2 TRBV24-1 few TGTGCCACCAGTGAGCGTACTAGCGTTGCTACGCAGTATTTT CATSERTSVATQYF